This passage covers 22 T cell receptor beta chains from one sample sequenced in a study of blood T cell repertoires in COVID-19 (dated by TCRdb to 2020 to 2021). The method was the immunoSEQ multiplex PCR assay. In its TCRdb copy, this immuneACCESS table keeps in-frame sequences only and misses some clones. Where compared with another copy, unresolved V genes explain less than half of these, and the others have no known cause. This sample holds fewer than 350,000 clones; over 80% were observed only once. The ten largest clonotypes hold roughly 4% of the sample. Sequencing was performed on PBMCs or T cells enriched from blood (not recorded which). The receptors come from a woman under 40 with acute COVID-19.

This clone occurred a few times. V usage is TRBV7-3 and J usage is TRBJ2-7, with 9 bases matching TRBD1. The germline CDR1 and CDR2 sequences are SGHTA and FQGTGA. The J segment lost 0 bases and the V segment lost 6 bases, leaving 6 bases of the junction unmatched. This CDR3 has 15 amino acids. CDR3 in amino acids: CASRKTGGDSYEQYF. For the CDR3, the DNA is TGTGCCAGCAGGAAAACAGGGGGCGACTCCTACGAGCAGTACTTC. Full variable domain (rest looked up from reference TRBV7-3 and TRBJ2-7): GAGVSQTPSNKVTEKGKYVELRCDPISGHTALYWYRQSLGQGPEFLIYFQGTGAADDSGLPNDRFFAVRPEGSVSTLKIQRTERGDSAVYLCASRKTGGDSYEQYFGPGTRLTVT.

In its sample, this clone was seen many times. The chain recombines TRBV28 with TRBJ2-1; D call uncertain. Deletions cut 2 bases from V and 0 bases from J, with 8 bases between. CDR3 length equals 15 residues. Per germline, CDR1 MDHEN and CDR2 SYDVKM. CDR3 loop: CASSLLVSSYNEQFF. Written as DNA, the CDR3 is TGTGCCAGCAGTTTACTAGTGAGCTCCTACAATGAGCAGTTCTTC.

V and J are TRBV7-8 and TRBJ2-3; 10 bases are shared with TRBD2. V gave up 7 bases and J gave up 0 bases; unmatched junction bases: 22. Germline V gene data show CDR1 as SGHVS and CDR2 as FQNEAQ. This CDR3 spans 21 amino acids. The CDR3 region is CASIREGGLGLAVPSTDTQYF. The CDR3 DNA sequence: TGTGCCAGCATTCGCGAGGGGGGTCTAGGACTAGCGGTCCCTAGCACAGATACGCAGTATTTT.

The chain carries TRBV11-2 and TRBJ2-3; 9 bases fit TRBD1. The germline V gene has CDR1 SGHAT and CDR2 FQNNGV. Trimming removed 7 bases from V and 4 bases from J; junction bases left unmatched: 9. The CDR3 is 15 amino acids. The CDR3: CASTSQGASADTQYF. The DNA for the CDR3 is TGTGCCAGCACCTCACAGGGGGCCAGCGCAGATACGCAGTATTTT.

This chain joins TRBV29-1 and TRBJ1-2; D is unresolved. This CDR3 comprises 15 residues. The germline V gene has CDR1 SQVTM and CDR2 ANQGSEA. V shed 0 bases and J shed 0 bases, with 11 bases lying between them. CDR3 sequence: CSVEEPRSANYGYTF. Here the CDR3 DNA reads TGCAGCGTTGAAGAACCACGGTCGGCTAACTATGGCTACACCTTC.

This chain uses TRBV5-4 with TRBJ1-4; 7 bases agree with TRBD1. The V gene end was trimmed by 1 base and the J gene end by 4 bases; junction bases not matched to a gene: 1. Germline CDR1 and CDR2: SGHNT and YYREEE (reference sequence). This CDR3 is built from 14 residues. CDR3 residues: CASSLTGDNEKLFF. Here the CDR3 DNA reads TGTGCCAGCAGCTTGACAGGGGATAATGAAAAACTGTTTTTT.

This clone was detected once. The chain has TRBV3-1 (or the pseudogene TRBV3-2) and TRBJ2-1; 10 nucleotides line up with TRBD2. The CDR3 is made up of 16 amino acids. Losses at the gene ends were 1 base for V and 4 bases for J; bases not matched to a gene: 4. Germline V gives CDR1 LGHDT, CDR2 YNNKEL (reference sequence). The CDR3 spells CASSQGTSGQYNEQFF. The CDR3 coding sequence is TGTGCCAGCAGCCAAGGGACTAGCGGACAATACAATGAGCAGTTCTTC.

The chain recombines TRBV28 with TRBJ1-5, with D hard to call. Germline CDR1 and CDR2: MDHEN and SYDVKM. V was shortened by 2 bases and J by 2 bases, with 10 bases between the two germline ends. This CDR3 spans 15 amino acids. The chain's CDR3 is CASSLGLGGNQPQHF. Written as DNA, the CDR3 is TGTGCCAGCAGTTTAGGCCTAGGAGGCAATCAGCCCCAGCATTTT.

This chain connects TRBV7-9 to TRBJ2-7; 9 bases match TRBD1. CDR3 length: 18 amino acids. Germline CDR1 reads SEHNR; CDR2 reads FQNEAQ (reference sequence). J was trimmed by 2 bases and V by 4 bases; bases with no gene match: 15. The CDR3 loop is CASSSGQTTGGDTYEQYF. The CDR3 nucleotides read TGTGCCAGCAGCTCCGGACAAACGACAGGGGGTGACACCTACGAGCAGTACTTC.

The V gene is TRBV27, the J gene TRBJ2-2; 10 bases agree with TRBD2. CDR1 MNHEY and CDR2 SMNVEV come from the germline V gene (reference sequence). With V trimmed by 3 bases and J by 6 bases, 7 bases remained unmatched. This CDR3 has 16 amino acids. CDR3 sequence: CASSFFLAGVAGELFF. The CDR3 bases are TGTGCCAGCAGTTTCTTCCTAGCGGGAGTGGCCGGGGAGCTGTTTTTT.

The chain couples TRBV19 to TRBJ1-1, with 8 bases lining up with TRBD1. From germline, CDR1 is LNHDA and CDR2 SQIVND (reference sequence). The CDR3 runs 13 residues. J was trimmed by 4 bases and V by 5 bases; bases with no gene match: 3. The CDR3 region has the DNA TGTGCCAGTAGTTCCGACAGGGGCACTGAAGCTTTCTTT. It translates to CASSSDRGTEAFF.

The V gene is TRBV10-3, the J gene TRBJ1-5, with unresolved D. The CDR3 length is 15 residues. Trimming took off 0 bases at V and 0 bases at J, with 6 bases between the two ends. Germline V gene data show CDR1 as ENHRY and CDR2 as SYGVKD. DNA of the CDR3: TGTGCCATCAGTGAGTCGACGGGTAGCAATCAGCCCCAGCATTTT. Translating it yields CAISESTGSNQPQHF.

The chain is built from TRBV5-6 and TRBJ2-7, with 8 bases that match TRBD2. Germline values: CDR1 SGHDT, CDR2 YYEEEE. V was clipped by 4 bases and J by 2 bases; unmatched bases: 5. The CDR3 consists of 14 residues. CDR3 protein: CASSAGTSPYEQYF. CDR3 nucleotide sequence: TGTGCCAGCAGCGCCGGGACTAGTCCCTACGAGCAGTACTTC.

CDR3 nucleotides: TGCAGCGTCGCACAGGGGTTCCGAACCGGGGAGCTGTTTTTT. Amino acid sequence: CSVAQGFRTGELFF. The V gene is TRBV29-1, the J gene TRBJ2-2; 7 bases are shared with TRBD1. The germline CDR1 and CDR2 sequences are SQVTM and ANQGSEA. V trimming: 6 bases; J trimming: 5 bases; junction bases outside the gene matches: 9. The CDR3 consists of 14 residues.

This sequence joins TRBV2 and TRBJ2-3, with TRBD2 matching over 12 bases. Trimming cost V 4 bases and J 3 bases; bases outside gene matches: 2. This CDR3 contains 15 residues. Germline CDR1 is SNHLY and CDR2 is FYNNEI. CDR3: CASSGTSGNTDTQYF. The CDR3 nucleotides are TGTGCCAGCAGTGGGACTAGCGGGAATACAGATACGCAGTATTTT.

The V and J genes are TRBV6-1 and TRBJ1-5; D is undetermined. Trimming took off 2 bases at V and 0 bases at J, with 17 bases between the two ends. The CDR3 covers 18 residues. The germline V gene encodes CDR1 MNHNS and CDR2 SASEGT. DNA for the CDR3: TGTGCCAGCAGTGAATTTTCAGCGATTGCAAGTAGCAATCAGCCCCAGCATTTT. Protein product: CASSEFSAIASSNQPQHF.

CDR3 sequence: CASSLVGETQYF. CDR3 nucleotide sequence: TGTGCCAGCAGTTTGGTCGGGGAGACCCAGTACTTC. The J gene is TRBJ2-5, the V gene TRBV27; no reliable D call. Trimming took off 3 bases at V and 5 bases at J, with 7 bases between the two ends. CDR3 length: 12 amino acids. The germline V gene encodes CDR1 MNHEY and CDR2 SMNVEV (reference sequence).

The chain links TRBV2 to TRBJ2-7, with TRBD1 as a possible D gene (5 bases). The CDR3 sequence is 14 residues long. Per germline, CDR1 SNHLY and CDR2 FYNNEI. The germline V and J ends were trimmed by 5 bases and 6 bases, with 17 bases remaining between them. The CDR3 protein is CASSRPQGVGEQYF. CDR3 coding DNA: TGTGCCAGCAGTAGACCCCAGGGCGTGGGCGAGCAGTACTTC.

The chain combines TRBV2 with TRBJ1-1; D uncertain. Germline V gene lookup returns CDR1 SNHLY and CDR2 FYNNEI. This CDR3 comprises 14 residues. With 1 base removed from V and 1 base from J, the gap between germline ends came to 7 bases. The CDR3 loop is CASSEGLANTEAFF. CDR3 nucleotides: TGTGCCAGCAGTGAAGGGCTGGCGAACACTGAAGCTTTCTTT. The full variable domain, completed using reference TRBV2 and TRBJ1-1, is EPEVTQTPSHQVTQMGQEVILRCVPISNHLYFYWYRQILGQKVEFLVSFYNNEISEKSEIFDDQFSVERPDGSNFTLKIRSTKLEDSAMYFCASSEGLANTEAFFGQGTRLTVV.

The chain links TRBV6-2 or TRBV6-3 to TRBJ1-5; 7 positions match TRBD1. The J segment lost 9 bases and the V segment lost 4 bases, leaving 15 bases of the junction unmatched. This CDR3 contains 16 residues. CDR1 MNHEY and CDR2 SVGEGT come from the germline V gene. DNA of the CDR3: TGTGCCAGCAGTTCCACAGACAGGGCAGGTGGTTGGCCCCAGCATTTT. Its protein product is CASSSTDRAGGWPQHF.

Only one count was recorded for this clone. The chain carries TRBV27 and TRBJ2-7; TRBD1 matches 8 bases. With 5 bases clipped from V and 0 bases from J, the junction kept 6 bases outside the gene matches. Germline V gene lookup returns CDR1 MNHEY and CDR2 SMNVEV (reference sequence). This CDR3 region has 15 residues. The CDR3 coding sequence is TGTGCCAGCAGTGAGGGACAGGATGTCTCCTACGAGCAGTACTTC. This codes for CASSEGQDVSYEQYF.

This clone was counted a single time. The rearrangement links TRBV6-5 to TRBJ2-2; D remains unclear. Trimming stripped 0 bases from V and 3 bases from J, with 11 bases between. This CDR3 region has 16 residues. The germline CDR1 and CDR2 sequences are MNHEY and SVGAGI. CDR3 nucleotides: TGTGCCAGCAGTTACTCATCGGTAACTTACACCGGGGAGCTGTTTTTT. It codes for CASSYSSVTYTGELFF.